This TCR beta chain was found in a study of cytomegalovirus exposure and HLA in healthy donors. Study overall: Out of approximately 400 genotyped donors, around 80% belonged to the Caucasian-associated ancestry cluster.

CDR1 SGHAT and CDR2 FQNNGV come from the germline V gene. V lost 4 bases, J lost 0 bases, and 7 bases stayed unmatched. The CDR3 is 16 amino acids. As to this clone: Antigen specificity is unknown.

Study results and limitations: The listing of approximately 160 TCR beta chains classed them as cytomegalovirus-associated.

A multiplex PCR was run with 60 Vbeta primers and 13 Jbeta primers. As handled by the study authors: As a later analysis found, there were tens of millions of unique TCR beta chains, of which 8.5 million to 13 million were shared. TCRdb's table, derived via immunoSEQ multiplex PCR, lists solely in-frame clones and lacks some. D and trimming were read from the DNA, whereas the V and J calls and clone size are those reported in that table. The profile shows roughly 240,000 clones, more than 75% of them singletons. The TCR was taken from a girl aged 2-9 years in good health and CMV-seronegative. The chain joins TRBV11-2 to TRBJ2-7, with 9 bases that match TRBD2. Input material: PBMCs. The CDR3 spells CASSSRTSAGSYEQYF. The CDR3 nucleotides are TGTGCCAGCAGCTCCCGGACTAGCGCGGGCTCCTACGAGCAGTACTTC.